Relative to its sample, the clone carrying this TCR beta chain is medium-sized. The record originates from a study of T cell clones after liver transplantation. With 1 base removed from V and 7 bases from J, the gap between germline ends came to 23 bases. Germline V gene sequence: CDR1 SEHNR, CDR2 FQNEAQ (reference sequence). This CDR3 has 18 residues. The table came from immunoSEQ multiplex PCR; TCRdb's copy has only in-frame clones and leaves some out. The table lists more than 6,000 clones, 70% of them singletons. The genes are TRBV7-9 and TRBJ1-5; TRBD1 is a possible D gene (5 bases). The sequence was collected from a human donor who received a liver transplant. Sequencing used CD8+ T cells from blood, obtained before liver transplant. The CDR3 DNA follows: TGTGCCAGCAGCTTAGAGAAAACCGGACAAGCCGCTCCCCAGCCCCAGCATTTT. Protein: CASSLEKTGQAAPQPQHF.